This TCR beta chain is from a study of cytomegalovirus exposure and HLA in healthy donors. The CDR3 runs to 14 residues. Trimming took off 2 bases at V and 7 bases at J, with 14 bases between the two ends. The germline V gene has CDR1 MDHEN and CDR2 SYDVKM. Notes on the study in general: Reports credit the classifier with highly specific, highly sensitive diagnosis of cytomegalovirus status.

Of note for this clone: The antigen is unknown.

Assay: immunoSEQ multiplex PCR; the TCRdb copy retains only in-frame clones and omits some. The sample yields about 62,000 clones, 85% to 95% seen once. The V gene is TRBV28, the J gene TRBJ1-2; D is ambiguous. Source material: PBMCs. The sequence was collected from a woman in her late teens or twenties in good health and CMV-seropositive. CDR3 DNA: TGTGCCAGCAGTTTAAGGAGACTCGACGGTGGCTACACCTTC. Encoded protein: CASSLRRLDGGYTF.